Sequencing of this TCR beta chain was carried out in a study of graft-versus-host responses after intestinal transplantation. Method: immunoSEQ multiplex PCR; TCRdb's copy keeps in-frame clones and lacks some. Here the sample spans 50,000 or so clones, 91% being singletons. Note on this clone: At one end, the junction sequence differs from germline, possibly due to a read error.

The germline CDR1 and CDR2 sequences are SSHAT and FNYEAQ (reference sequence). The CDR3 is 16 residues long. The specimen was PBMCs, collected about 4 months after intestinal transplantation. This rearrangement joins TRBV7-7 to TRBJ2-5; 10 nucleotides agree with TRBD2. This TCR was recovered from a human patient who received an intestinal transplant, so some T cells may come from the graft donor. The CDR3: CASSLESGRAGETQYF. DNA of the CDR3: TGTGCTAGCAGCTTAGAGAGCGGGAGGGCCGGAGAGACCCAGTACTTC.